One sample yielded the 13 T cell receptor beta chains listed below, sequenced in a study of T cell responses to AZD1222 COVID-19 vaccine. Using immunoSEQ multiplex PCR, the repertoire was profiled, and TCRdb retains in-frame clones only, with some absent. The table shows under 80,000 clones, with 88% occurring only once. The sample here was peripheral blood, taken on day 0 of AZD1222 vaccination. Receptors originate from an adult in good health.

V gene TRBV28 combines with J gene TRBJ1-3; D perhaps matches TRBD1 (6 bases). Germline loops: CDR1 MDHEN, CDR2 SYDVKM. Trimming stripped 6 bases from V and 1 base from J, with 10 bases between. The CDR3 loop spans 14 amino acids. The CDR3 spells CASRPTGSGNTIYF. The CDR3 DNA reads TGTGCCAGCAGACCCACAGGGTCTGGAAACACCATATATTTT.

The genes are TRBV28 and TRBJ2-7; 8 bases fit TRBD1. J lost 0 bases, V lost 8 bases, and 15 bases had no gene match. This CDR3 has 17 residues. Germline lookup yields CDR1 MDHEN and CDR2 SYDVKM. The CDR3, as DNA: TGTGCCAGCTCCGACCGGGACAGGAAAAAAAGCTCCTACGAGCAGTACTTC. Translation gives CASSDRDRKKSSYEQYF.

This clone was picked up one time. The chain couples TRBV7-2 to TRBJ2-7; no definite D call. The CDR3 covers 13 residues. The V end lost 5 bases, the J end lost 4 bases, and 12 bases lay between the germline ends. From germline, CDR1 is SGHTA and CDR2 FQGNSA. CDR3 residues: CASSPDGWYEQYF. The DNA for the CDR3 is TGTGCCAGCAGCCCCGACGGTTGGTACGAGCAGTACTTC.

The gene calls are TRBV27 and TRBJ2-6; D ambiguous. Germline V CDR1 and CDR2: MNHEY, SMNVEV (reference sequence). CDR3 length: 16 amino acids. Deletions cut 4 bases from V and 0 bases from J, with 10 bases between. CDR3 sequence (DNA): TGTGCCAGCAGTTCCACAGAGAGCTCTGGGGCCAACGTCCTGACTTTC. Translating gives CASSSTESSGANVLTF.

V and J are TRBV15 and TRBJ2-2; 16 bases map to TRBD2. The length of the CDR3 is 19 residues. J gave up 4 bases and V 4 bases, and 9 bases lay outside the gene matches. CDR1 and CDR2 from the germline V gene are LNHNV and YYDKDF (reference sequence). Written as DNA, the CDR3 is TGTGCCACCAGCAAAGTCCCCGGGACTAGCGGGAGGGTCACCGGGGAGCTGTTTTTT. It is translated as CATSKVPGTSGRVTGELFF.

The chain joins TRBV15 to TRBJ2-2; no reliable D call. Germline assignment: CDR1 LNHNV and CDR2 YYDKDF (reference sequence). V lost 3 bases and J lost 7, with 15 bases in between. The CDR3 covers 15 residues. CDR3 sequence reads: CATSSEQQTIGELFF. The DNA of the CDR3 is TGTGCCACCAGCAGCGAACAGCAGACCATCGGGGAGCTGTTTTTT.

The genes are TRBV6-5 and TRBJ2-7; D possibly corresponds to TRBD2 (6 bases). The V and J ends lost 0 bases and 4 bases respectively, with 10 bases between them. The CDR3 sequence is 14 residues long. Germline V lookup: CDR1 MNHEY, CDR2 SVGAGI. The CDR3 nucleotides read TGTGCCAGCAGTTACTCGTTGGGGAGGTACGAGCAGTACTTC. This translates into CASSYSLGRYEQYF.

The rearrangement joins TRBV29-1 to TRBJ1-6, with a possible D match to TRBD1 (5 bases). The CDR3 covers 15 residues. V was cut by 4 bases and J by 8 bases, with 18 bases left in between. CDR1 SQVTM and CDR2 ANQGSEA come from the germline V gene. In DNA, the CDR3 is TGCAGCGTTGCCCCGATAGGGGTCGGAGATTCACCCCTCCACTTT. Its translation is CSVAPIGVGDSPLHF.

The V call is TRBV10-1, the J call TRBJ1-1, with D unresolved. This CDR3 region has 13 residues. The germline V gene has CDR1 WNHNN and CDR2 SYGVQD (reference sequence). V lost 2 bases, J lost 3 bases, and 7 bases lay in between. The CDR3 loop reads CASSENVYTEAFF. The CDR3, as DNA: TGCGCCAGCAGTGAGAATGTGTACACTGAAGCTTTCTTT.

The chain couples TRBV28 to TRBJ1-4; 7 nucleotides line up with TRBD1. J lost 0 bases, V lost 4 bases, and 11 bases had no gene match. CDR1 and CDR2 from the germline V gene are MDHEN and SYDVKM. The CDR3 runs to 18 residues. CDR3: CASSYRRLGQATNEKLFF. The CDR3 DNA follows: TGTGCCAGCAGTTACCGACGACTAGGACAGGCAACTAATGAAAAACTGTTTTTT.

The CDR3 DNA follows: TGTGCCAACCGGGACGCAGTCTACGAGCAGTACTTC. Its protein is CANRDAVYEQYF. The chain employs TRBV2 and TRBJ2-7; either TRBD1 or TRBD2 may supply D (5 bases each). With 10 bases removed from V and 3 bases from J, the gap between germline ends came to 13 bases. Germline loops: CDR1 SNHLY, CDR2 FYNNEI. This CDR3 comprises 12 residues. The whole variable domain, filled in from reference TRBV2 and TRBJ2-7, reads EPEVTQTPSHQVTQMGQEVILRCVPISNHLYFYWYRQILGQKVEFLVSFYNNEISEKSEIFDDQFSVERPDGSNFTLKIRSTKLEDSAMYFCANRDAVYEQYFGPGTRLTVT.

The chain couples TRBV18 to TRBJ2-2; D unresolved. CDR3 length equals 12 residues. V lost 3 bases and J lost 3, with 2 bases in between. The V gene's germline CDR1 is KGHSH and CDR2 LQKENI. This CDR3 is CASSPDTGELFF. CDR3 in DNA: TGTGCCAGCTCACCTGACACCGGGGAGCTGTTTTTT.

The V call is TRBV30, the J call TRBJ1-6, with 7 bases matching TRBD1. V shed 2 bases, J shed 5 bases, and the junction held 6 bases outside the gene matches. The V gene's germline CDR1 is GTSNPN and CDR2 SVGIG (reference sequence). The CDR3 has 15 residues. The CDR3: CAWSTLTGHNSPLHF. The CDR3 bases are TGTGCCTGGAGTACCCTGACAGGGCATAATTCACCCCTCCACTTT.